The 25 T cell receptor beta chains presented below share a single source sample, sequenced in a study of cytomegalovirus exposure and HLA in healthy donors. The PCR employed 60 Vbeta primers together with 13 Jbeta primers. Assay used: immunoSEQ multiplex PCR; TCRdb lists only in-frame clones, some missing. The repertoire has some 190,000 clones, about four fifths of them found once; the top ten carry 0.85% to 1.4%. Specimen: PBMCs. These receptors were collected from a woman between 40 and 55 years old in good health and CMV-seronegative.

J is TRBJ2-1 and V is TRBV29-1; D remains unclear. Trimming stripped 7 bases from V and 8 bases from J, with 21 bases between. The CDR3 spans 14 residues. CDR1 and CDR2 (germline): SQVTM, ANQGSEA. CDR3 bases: TGCAGCGCTGGTATTGCAGTTCTTCGCCATGAGCAGTTCTTC. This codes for CSAGIAVLRHEQFF.

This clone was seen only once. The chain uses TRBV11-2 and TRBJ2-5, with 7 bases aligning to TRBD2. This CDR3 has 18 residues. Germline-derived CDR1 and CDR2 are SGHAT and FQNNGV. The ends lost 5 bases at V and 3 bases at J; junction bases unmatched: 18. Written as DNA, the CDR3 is TGTGCCAGCAGCCCTAGCGGACATACCGGGGGATCTAAAGAGACCCAGTACTTC. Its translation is CASSPSGHTGGSKETQYF.

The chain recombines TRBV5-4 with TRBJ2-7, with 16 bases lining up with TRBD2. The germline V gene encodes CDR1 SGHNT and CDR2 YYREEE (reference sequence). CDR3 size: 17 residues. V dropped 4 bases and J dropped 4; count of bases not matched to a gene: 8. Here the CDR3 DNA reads TGTGCCAGCAGCCTCCCGGGACTAGCGGGAGGGCCTTACGAGCAGTACTTC. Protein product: CASSLPGLAGGPYEQYF.

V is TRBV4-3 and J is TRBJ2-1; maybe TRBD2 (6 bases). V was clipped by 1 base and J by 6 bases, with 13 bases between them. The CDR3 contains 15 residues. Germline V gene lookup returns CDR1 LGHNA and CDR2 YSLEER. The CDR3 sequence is CASSQAGTSINEQFF. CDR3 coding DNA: TGCGCCAGCAGCCAAGCAGGGACTTCCATCAATGAGCAGTTCTTC.

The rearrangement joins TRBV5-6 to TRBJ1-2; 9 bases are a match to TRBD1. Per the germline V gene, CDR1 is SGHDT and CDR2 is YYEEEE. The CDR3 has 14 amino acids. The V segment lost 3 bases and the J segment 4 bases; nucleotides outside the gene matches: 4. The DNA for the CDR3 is TGTGCCAGCAGCTCGAAGACAGGGGGCTATGGCTACACCTTC. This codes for CASSSKTGGYGYTF.

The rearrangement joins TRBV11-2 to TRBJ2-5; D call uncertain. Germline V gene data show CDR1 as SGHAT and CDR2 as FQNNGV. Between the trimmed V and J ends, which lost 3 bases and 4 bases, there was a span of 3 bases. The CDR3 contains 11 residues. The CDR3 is CASSFGETQYF. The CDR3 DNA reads TGTGCCAGCAGCTTCGGAGAGACCCAGTACTTC.

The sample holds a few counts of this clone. CDR3 in amino acids: CASTERGGAEYGYTF. The CDR3 bases are TGTGCCAGCACCGAGCGCGGAGGGGCCGAATATGGCTACACCTTC. The chain joins TRBV5-6 to TRBJ1-2, with D perhaps matching TRBD1 (5 bases). Trimming pared 6 bases from V and 5 bases from J, leaving 20 bases between. Germline V CDR1 and CDR2: SGHDT, YYEEEE. This CDR3 contains 15 residues.

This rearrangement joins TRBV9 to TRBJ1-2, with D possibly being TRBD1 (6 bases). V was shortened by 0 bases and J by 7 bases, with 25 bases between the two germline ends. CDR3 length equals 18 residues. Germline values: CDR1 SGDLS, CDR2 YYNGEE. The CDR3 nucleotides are TGTGCCAGCAGCGTAGAAGGGGCCGTAAGGGGCAGGGGCTTTGGCTACACCTTC. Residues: CASSVEGAVRGRGFGYTF.

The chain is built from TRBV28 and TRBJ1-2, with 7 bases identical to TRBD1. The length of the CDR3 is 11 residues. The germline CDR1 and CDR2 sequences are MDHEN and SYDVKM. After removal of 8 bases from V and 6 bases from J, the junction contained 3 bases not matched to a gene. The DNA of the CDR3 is TGTGCCAGCGGTACAGGGGATGGCTACACCTTC. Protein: CASGTGDGYTF.

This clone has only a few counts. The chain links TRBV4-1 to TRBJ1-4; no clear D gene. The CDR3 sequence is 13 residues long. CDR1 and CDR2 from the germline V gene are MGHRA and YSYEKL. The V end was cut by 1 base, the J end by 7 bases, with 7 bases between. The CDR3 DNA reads TGCGCCAGCAGCCAAGGAAACTTTGAAAAACTGTTTTTT. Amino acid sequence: CASSQGNFEKLFF.

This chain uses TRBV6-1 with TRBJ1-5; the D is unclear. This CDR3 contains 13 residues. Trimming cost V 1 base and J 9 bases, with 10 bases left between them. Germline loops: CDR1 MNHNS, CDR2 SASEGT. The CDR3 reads CASSEEVGRPQHF. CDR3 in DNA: TGTGCCAGCAGTGAAGAGGTGGGGAGGCCCCAGCATTTT.

As DNA, the CDR3 is TGTGCCAGCAGTGAAGCAAGGACTGGCCAGAATGAGCAGTTCTTC. Amino acid sequence: CASSEARTGQNEQFF. The chain carries TRBV2 and TRBJ2-1; D perhaps matches TRBD2 (5 bases). The CDR3 is made up of 15 amino acids. The V gene's germline CDR1 is SNHLY and CDR2 FYNNEI. V lost 0 bases and J 7 bases, leaving 13 bases between the germline ends.

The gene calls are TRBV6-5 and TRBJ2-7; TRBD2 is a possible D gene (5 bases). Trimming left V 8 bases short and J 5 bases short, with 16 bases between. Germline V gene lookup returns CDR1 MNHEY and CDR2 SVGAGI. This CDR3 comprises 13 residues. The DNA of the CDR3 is TGTGCCAGCCTCCAACCGGAGGTGCACGAGCAGTACTTC. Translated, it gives CASLQPEVHEQYF.

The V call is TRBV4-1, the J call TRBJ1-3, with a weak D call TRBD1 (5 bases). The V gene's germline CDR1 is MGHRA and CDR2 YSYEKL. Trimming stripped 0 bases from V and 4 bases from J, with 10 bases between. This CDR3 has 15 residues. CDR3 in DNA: TGCGCCAGCAGCCAAGAGACCGGGGGAGGAAACACCATATATTTT. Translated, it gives CASSQETGGGNTIYF.

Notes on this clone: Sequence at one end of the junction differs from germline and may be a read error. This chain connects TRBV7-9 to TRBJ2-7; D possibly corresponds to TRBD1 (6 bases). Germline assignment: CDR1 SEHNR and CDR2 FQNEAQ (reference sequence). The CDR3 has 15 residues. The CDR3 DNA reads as TGTTCCAGCAGCTTGTTACAGGGCCCCCGCCGCGAGCAGTACTTC. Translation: CSSSLLQGPRREQYF.

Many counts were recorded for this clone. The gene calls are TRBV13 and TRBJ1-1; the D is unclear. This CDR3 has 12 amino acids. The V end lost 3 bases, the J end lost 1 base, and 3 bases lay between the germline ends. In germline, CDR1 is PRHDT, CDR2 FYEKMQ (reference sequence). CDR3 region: CASSFKNTEAFF. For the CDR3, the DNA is TGTGCCAGCAGCTTCAAGAACACTGAAGCTTTCTTT.

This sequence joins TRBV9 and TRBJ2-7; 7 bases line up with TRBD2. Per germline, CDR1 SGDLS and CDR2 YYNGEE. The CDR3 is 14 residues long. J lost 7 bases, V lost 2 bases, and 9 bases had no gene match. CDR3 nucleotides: TGTGCCAGCAGCGTGGAGGGGAGGGCCGATGAGCAGTACTTC. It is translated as CASSVEGRADEQYF.

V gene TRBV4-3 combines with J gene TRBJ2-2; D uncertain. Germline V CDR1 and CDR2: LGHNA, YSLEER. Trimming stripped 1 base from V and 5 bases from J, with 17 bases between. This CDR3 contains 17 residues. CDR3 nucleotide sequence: TGCGCCAGCAGCCAAGTACAGCAACGCGACATAACCGGGGAGCTGTTTTTT. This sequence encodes CASSQVQQRDITGELFF.

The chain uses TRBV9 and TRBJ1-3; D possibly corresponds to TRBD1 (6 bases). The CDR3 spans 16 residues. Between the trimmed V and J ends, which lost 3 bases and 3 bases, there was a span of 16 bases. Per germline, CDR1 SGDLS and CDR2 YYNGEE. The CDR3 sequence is CASSDTGTLGGNTIYF. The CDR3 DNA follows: TGTGCCAGCAGCGACACCGGGACACTTGGTGGAAACACCATATATTTT.

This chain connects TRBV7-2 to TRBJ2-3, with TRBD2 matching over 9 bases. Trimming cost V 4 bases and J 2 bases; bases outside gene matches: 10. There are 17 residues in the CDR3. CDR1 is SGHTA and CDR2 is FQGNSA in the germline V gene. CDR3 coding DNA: TGTGCCAGCAGCTCGGGGTTTAGCGGGAGCCTCACAGATACGCAGTATTTT. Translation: CASSSGFSGSLTDTQYF.

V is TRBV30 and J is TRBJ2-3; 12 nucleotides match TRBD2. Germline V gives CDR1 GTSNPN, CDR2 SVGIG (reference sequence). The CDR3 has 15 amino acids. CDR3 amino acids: CAAGLAGPFTDTQYF. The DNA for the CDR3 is TGTGCAGCGGGACTAGCGGGCCCGTTCACAGATACGCAGTATTTT.

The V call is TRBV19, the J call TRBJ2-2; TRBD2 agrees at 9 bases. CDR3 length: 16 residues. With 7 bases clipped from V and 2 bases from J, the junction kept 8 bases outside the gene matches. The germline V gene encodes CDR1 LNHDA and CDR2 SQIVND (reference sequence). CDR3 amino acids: CASKASGIRNTGELFF. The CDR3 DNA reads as TGTGCCAGTAAGGCTAGCGGGATACGTAACACCGGGGAGCTGTTTTTT.

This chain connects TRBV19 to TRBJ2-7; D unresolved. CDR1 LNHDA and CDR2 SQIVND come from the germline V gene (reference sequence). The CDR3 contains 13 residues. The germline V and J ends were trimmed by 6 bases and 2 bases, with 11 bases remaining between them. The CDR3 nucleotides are TGTGCCAGTAGGTCGGCGGATACCTACGAGCAGTACGTC. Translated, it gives CASRSADTYEQYV.

CDR3 region: CASTLAGETDTQYF. CDR3 nucleotides: TGTGCCAGCACTCTAGCGGGAGAGACAGATACGCAGTATTTT. The chain employs TRBV7-9 and TRBJ2-3; 10 bases line up with TRBD2. Germline loops: CDR1 SEHNR, CDR2 FQNEAQ (reference sequence). This CDR3 comprises 14 residues. V dropped 7 bases and J dropped 3; count of bases not matched to a gene: 4. Full variable domain (missing parts from reference TRBV7-9 and TRBJ2-3): DTGVSQNPRHKITKRGQNVTFRCDPISEHNRLYWYRQTLGQGPEFLTYFQNEAQLEKSRLLSDRFSAERPKGSFSTLEIQRTEQGDSAMYLCASTLAGETDTQYFGPGTRLTVL.

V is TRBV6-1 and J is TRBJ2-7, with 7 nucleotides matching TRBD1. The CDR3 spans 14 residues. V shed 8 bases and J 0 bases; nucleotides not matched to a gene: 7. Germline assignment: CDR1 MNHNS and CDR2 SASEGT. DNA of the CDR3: TGTGCCAGCCAGGGACAGATTCCCTCCTACGAGCAGTACGTC. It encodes CASQGQIPSYEQYV.